One and the same sample provided the 29 T cell receptor beta chains below, sequenced in a study of cytomegalovirus exposure and HLA in healthy donors. This PCR relied on a set of 60 Vbeta primers and 13 Jbeta primers. Here immunoSEQ multiplex PCR was the method, and the copy in TCRdb shows in-frame clones only, minus some. The sample shows roughly 160,000 clones, about three quarters of them seen only once. What was sequenced was PBMCs. The origin of the receptors is a woman in her twenties or thirties in good health and CMV-seronegative.

The genes are TRBV5-1 and TRBJ1-4; D might be TRBD1 (5 bases). Looked up from germline, CDR1 is SGHRS and CDR2 is YFSETQ. The CDR3 consists of 14 residues. The V end lost 7 bases, the J end lost 4 bases, and 14 bases lay between the germline ends. The CDR3 region has the DNA TGCGCCAGCGGAGGCGGGGGGTTTAATGAAAAACTGTTTTTT. It is translated as CASGGGGFNEKLFF.

The V and J genes are TRBV7-9 and TRBJ1-4, with a possible D match to TRBD1 (5 bases). Trimming removed 2 bases from V and 5 bases from J, with 9 bases in between. Germline CDR1 SEHNR, CDR2 FQNEAQ (reference sequence). This CDR3 is 14 amino acids long. CDR3 protein: CASSLWGENEKLFF. The DNA for the CDR3 is TGTGCCAGCAGCTTATGGGGGGAGAATGAAAAACTGTTTTTT.

The V gene is TRBV5-1, the J gene TRBJ1-4, with 10 bases matching TRBD1. From germline, CDR1 is SGHRS and CDR2 YFSETQ. There are 14 residues in the CDR3. J was trimmed by 7 bases and V by 4 bases; bases with no gene match: 4. As DNA, the CDR3 is TGCGCCAGCAGCCAGGGACAGGGGCGTGAAAAACTGTTTTTT. Its protein product is CASSQGQGREKLFF.

The chain uses TRBV7-3 and TRBJ2-1, with D possibly TRBD2 on 5 matching bases. The CDR3 has 13 amino acids. CDR1 SGHTA and CDR2 FQGTGA come from the germline V gene. V lost 1 base and J lost 8, with 9 bases in between. The CDR3 here is CASSLNLGDEQFF. The CDR3 DNA sequence: TGTGCCAGCAGCTTAAATCTCGGGGATGAGCAGTTCTTC.

The chain links TRBV18 to TRBJ1-3; D possibly corresponds to TRBD1 (6 bases). V lost 4 bases, J lost 1 base, and 11 bases lay in between. This CDR3 comprises 15 residues. Germline V gene data show CDR1 as KGHSH and CDR2 as LQKENI. The CDR3 loop reads CASSQNRVSGNTIYF. CDR3 nucleotide sequence: TGTGCCAGCTCACAAAACAGGGTTTCTGGAAACACCATATATTTT.

The rearrangement uses TRBV30 and TRBJ1-2, with a possible D match to TRBD1 (5 bases). V gave up 3 bases and J gave up 3 bases, with 11 bases separating them. CDR1 GTSNPN and CDR2 SVGIG come from the germline V gene (reference sequence). This CDR3 is built from 13 residues. The CDR3 sequence is CAWRLSTDYGYTF. The CDR3 DNA reads as TGTGCCTGGAGATTATCGACAGACTATGGCTACACCTTC.

This clone was found a few times. V usage is TRBV28 and J usage is TRBJ1-1; 7 bases agree with TRBD1. The CDR3 has 14 amino acids. V gave up 6 bases and J gave up 6 bases; unmatched junction bases: 10. Germline-derived CDR1 and CDR2 are MDHEN and SYDVKM. Written as DNA, the CDR3 is TGTGCCAGCAGCCTGGGACAGACGTTTGCTGAAGCTTTCTTT. This encodes CASSLGQTFAEAFF.

This chain links TRBV19 with TRBJ1-2, with TRBD1 matching over 9 bases. V lost 3 bases, J lost 4 bases, and 12 bases stayed unmatched. Per germline, CDR1 LNHDA and CDR2 SQIVND (reference sequence). The length of the CDR3 is 17 residues. CDR3 sequence reads: CASSIPGQGPRAYGYTF. CDR3 coding DNA: TGTGCCAGTAGTATCCCGGGACAGGGCCCCCGAGCCTATGGCTACACCTTC.

This clone has at least ten counts. This chain uses TRBV6-6 with TRBJ1-4, with D hard to call. The germline V gene has CDR1 MNHNY and CDR2 SVGAGI (reference sequence). This CDR3 is built from 12 residues. V lost 10 bases and J 5 bases, leaving 11 bases between the germline ends. CDR3 nucleotide sequence: TGTGCCACTAGGGAGCCGAATGAAAAACTGTTTTTT. This encodes CATREPNEKLFF.

The chain combines TRBV5-6 with TRBJ1-2; D is unclear. The germline V gene has CDR1 SGHDT and CDR2 YYEEEE. V was pared by 0 bases and J by 2 bases, with 11 bases between. The CDR3 runs 15 residues. CDR3 loop: CASSLVGGINYGYTF. DNA for the CDR3: TGTGCCAGCAGCTTGGTTGGAGGGATAAACTATGGCTACACCTTC. The full variable domain, its missing parts supplied by reference TRBV5-6 and TRBJ1-2, is DAGVTQSPTHLIKTRGQQVTLRCSPKSGHDTVSWYQQALGQGPQFIFQYYEEEERQRGNFPDRFSGHQFPNYSSELNVNALLLGDSALYLCASSLVGGINYGYTFGSGTRLTVV.

The rearrangement joins TRBV4-3 to TRBJ2-2, with no clear D. This CDR3 spans 19 amino acids. Germline V CDR1 and CDR2: LGHNA, YSLEER. The V and J ends lost 1 base and 4 bases respectively, with 22 bases between them. The CDR3 sequence is CASSQVAQPPRWVTGELFF. Written as DNA, the CDR3 is TGCGCCAGCAGCCAAGTCGCACAGCCCCCGCGTTGGGTCACCGGGGAGCTGTTTTTT.

The sample holds a few counts of this clone. The chain uses TRBV11-2 and TRBJ1-1; 9 positions match TRBD1. V gave up 4 bases and J gave up 5 bases; unmatched junction bases: 5. CDR1 is SGHAT and CDR2 is FQNNGV in the germline V gene. There are 14 residues in the CDR3. CDR3 in DNA: TGTGCCAGCAGCTGGGACAGGGAGGGGACTGAAGCTTTCTTT. As protein: CASSWDREGTEAFF.

The chain recombines TRBV4-2 with TRBJ2-1; 7 bases are shared with TRBD2. V trimming: 3 bases; J trimming: 0 bases; junction bases outside the gene matches: 8. Germline-derived CDR1 and CDR2 are LGHNA and YNFKEQ. The CDR3 consists of 17 residues. The CDR3 DNA reads TGTGCCAGCAGCCAGGGAGCGGGGCCCAGCTCCTACAATGAGCAGTTCTTC. This codes for CASSQGAGPSSYNEQFF.

This clone was seen a few times. V is TRBV5-1 and J is TRBJ1-3; 8 bases agree with TRBD1. The CDR3 has 15 residues. V dropped 4 bases and J dropped 4; count of bases not matched to a gene: 7. Germline values: CDR1 SGHRS, CDR2 YFSETQ. This CDR3 is CASSVSGTGGNTIYF. The DNA of the CDR3 is TGCGCCAGCAGCGTCTCCGGGACAGGCGGAAACACCATATATTTT.

The count of this clone is one. The rearrangement uses TRBV7-2 and TRBJ1-5; 7 nucleotides line up with TRBD1. The germline V gene has CDR1 SGHTA and CDR2 FQGNSA. CDR3 length equals 16 residues. Trimming took 0 bases from V and 6 from J; bases not matched to a gene: 8. The CDR3 protein is CASSLAGQGGRQPQHF. CDR3 nucleotides: TGTGCCAGCAGCTTAGCGGGCCAGGGGGGACGTCAGCCCCAGCATTTT.

The gene calls are TRBV2 and TRBJ2-7, with D perhaps TRBD2 (5 bases). Between the trimmed V and J ends, which lost 2 bases and 10 bases, there was a span of 9 bases. CDR3 length: 11 residues. CDR1 is SNHLY and CDR2 is FYNNEI in the germline V gene. CDR3 sequence reads: CASSERGSQYF. CDR3 DNA sequence: TGTGCCAGCAGTGAACGGGGATCCCAGTACTTC.

The rearrangement links TRBV5-1 to TRBJ1-1; D is unresolved. Germline CDR1 SGHRS, CDR2 YFSETQ. The CDR3 extends over 12 amino acids. The V end lost 7 bases, the J end lost 7 bases, and 14 bases lay between the germline ends. The CDR3 DNA reads as TGCGCCAGCGGGCGGGCGGGTGGTGAAGCTTTCTTT. This translates into CASGRAGGEAFF.

In this sample, this clone turned up once. This chain connects TRBV6-4 to TRBJ1-5; no clear D gene. V was clipped by 4 bases and J by 0 bases, with 16 bases between them. Germline V gene data show CDR1 as MRHNA and CDR2 as SNTAGT. The CDR3 runs 17 residues. The CDR3 loop is CASSGSRSEYSNQPQHF. CDR3 nucleotides: TGTGCCAGCAGTGGGAGTAGGTCAGAATATAGCAATCAGCCCCAGCATTTT.

The CDR3 DNA sequence: TGTGCCAGCAGCTTAGATGGGGGGGGTGGCTACACCTTC. Translating it yields CASSLDGGGGYTF. The chain has TRBV7-6 and TRBJ1-2; D perhaps matches TRBD1 (5 bases). Germline V gene sequence: CDR1 SGHVS, CDR2 FNYEAQ. V was cut by 1 base and J by 7 bases, with 10 bases left in between. The CDR3 loop spans 13 amino acids.

J is TRBJ2-5 and V is TRBV7-9, with 8 bases aligning to TRBD1. Germline lookup yields CDR1 SEHNR and CDR2 FQNEAQ (reference sequence). V was pared by 5 bases and J by 3 bases, with 17 bases of the junction left unmatched. The CDR3 totals 18 residues. Here the CDR3 DNA reads TGTGCCAGCAGCGACTTGGAGCAGGGGGCGTACTTCGAAGAGACCCAGTACTTC. Translating gives CASSDLEQGAYFEETQYF. Combining the CDR3 with reference TRBV7-9 and TRBJ2-5 gives the whole variable domain DTGVSQNPRHKITKRGQNVTFRCDPISEHNRLYWYRQTLGQGPEFLTYFQNEAQLEKSRLLSDRFSAERPKGSFSTLEIQRTEQGDSAMYLCASSDLEQGAYFEETQYFGPGTRLLVL.

Of note for this clone: A read error may produce the germline difference seen at one junction end. CDR3 in amino acids: CASSQEAGGYFYGYPF. The DNA for the CDR3 is TGCGCCAGCAGCCAAGAAGCAGGGGGTTATTTCTATGGCTACCCCTTC. The chain combines TRBV4-3 with TRBJ1-2; 7 positions match TRBD1. In germline, CDR1 is LGHNA, CDR2 YSLEER. The CDR3 consists of 16 residues.

This clone was seen more than once but under ten times. CDR3 region: CASSPDSYGYTF. DNA of the CDR3: TGTGCCAGCAGTCCGGACAGCTATGGCTACACCTTC. This chain joins TRBV28 and TRBJ1-2; D might be TRBD1 (6 bases). The CDR3 spans 12 residues. Germline CDR1 and CDR2: MDHEN and SYDVKM. V gave up 5 bases and J gave up 4 bases, with 8 bases separating them.

The chain has TRBV10-3 and TRBJ2-1, with 11 bases matching TRBD2. Germline CDR1 reads ENHRY; CDR2 reads SYGVKD. V lost 5 bases, J lost 7 bases, and 7 bases stayed unmatched. The CDR3 has 15 amino acids. In DNA, the CDR3 is TGTGCCATCAGTATACTAGCGGGGGCGGGGAATGAGCAGTTCTTC. The encoded protein is CAISILAGAGNEQFF.

The J gene is TRBJ2-7, the V gene TRBV7-2, with D perhaps TRBD2 (5 bases). The germline V and J ends were trimmed by 1 base and 5 bases, with 12 bases remaining between them. The germline CDR1 and CDR2 sequences are SGHTA and FQGNSA. The CDR3 sequence is 14 residues long. The CDR3 nucleotides are TGTGCCAGCAGCTTAGTGGCTAGCAGAAACGAGCAGTACTTC. This sequence encodes CASSLVASRNEQYF.

The rearrangement joins TRBV2 to TRBJ1-2; 7 bases are a match to TRBD1. Germline loops: CDR1 SNHLY, CDR2 FYNNEI. The CDR3 length is 13 residues. V shed 11 bases and J 8 bases; nucleotides not matched to a gene: 14. CDR3 region: CAASQTGDSGYTF. Written as DNA, the CDR3 is TGTGCCGCGAGCCAAACAGGGGATTCGGGCTACACCTTC.

This clone was detected a few times. This sequence joins TRBV5-1 and TRBJ2-4; a possible D gene is TRBD2 (6 bases). Germline V gene sequence: CDR1 SGHRS, CDR2 YFSETQ. Trimming took off 0 bases at V and 10 bases at J, with 20 bases between the two ends. The CDR3 length is 16 residues. CDR3 residues: CASSLEPAGQEGIQYF. The CDR3 nucleotides read TGCGCCAGCAGCTTGGAGCCAGCGGGCCAGGAGGGTATTCAGTACTTC.

This rearrangement joins TRBV28 to TRBJ2-1; 9 nucleotides line up with TRBD2. CDR3 length equals 16 residues. The V and J ends lost 5 bases and 6 bases, in that order; junction bases with no gene match: 11. Germline V gives CDR1 MDHEN, CDR2 SYDVKM. CDR3 in amino acids: CASSPPGGGASNEQFF. The CDR3 coding sequence is TGTGCCAGCAGTCCCCCCGGCGGGGGGGCCAGCAATGAGCAGTTCTTC.

This clone was recorded a few times. The chain recombines TRBV5-5 with TRBJ1-1; D unclear. The CDR3 covers 14 residues. With 0 bases removed from V and 3 bases from J, the gap between germline ends came to 9 bases. Germline V lookup: CDR1 SGHKS, CDR2 YYEKEE (reference sequence). In DNA, the CDR3 is TGTGCCAGCAGCTTGGCGTATGGAGACACTGAAGCTTTCTTT. It yields the protein CASSLAYGDTEAFF.

This clone was counted only a few times. The chain uses TRBV4-2 and TRBJ1-5; possibly TRBD1 for D (5 bases). CDR3 size: 17 residues. The V and J ends lost 5 bases and 3 bases respectively, with 20 bases between them. Germline V gives CDR1 LGHNA, CDR2 YNFKEQ. The CDR3 DNA reads TGTGCCAGCAGCGAAGGCCCCAGGGTCGGTCTCAATCAGCCCCAGCATTTT. This sequence encodes CASSEGPRVGLNQPQHF.